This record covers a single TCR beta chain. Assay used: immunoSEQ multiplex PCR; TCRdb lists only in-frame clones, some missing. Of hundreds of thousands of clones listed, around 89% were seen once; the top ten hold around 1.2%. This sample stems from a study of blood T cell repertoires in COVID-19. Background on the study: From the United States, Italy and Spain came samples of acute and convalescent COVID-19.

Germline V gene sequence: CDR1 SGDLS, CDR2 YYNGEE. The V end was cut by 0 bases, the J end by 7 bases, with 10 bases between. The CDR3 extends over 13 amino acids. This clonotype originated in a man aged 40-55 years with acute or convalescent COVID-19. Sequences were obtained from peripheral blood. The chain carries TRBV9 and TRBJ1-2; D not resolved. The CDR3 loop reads CASSVGEGGGYTF. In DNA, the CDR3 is TGTGCCAGCAGCGTAGGTGAGGGCGGTGGCTACACCTTC.